Listed below are T cell receptor beta chains from one sample, sequenced in a study of blood T cell repertoires in COVID-19. Method: immunoSEQ multiplex PCR; TCRdb's copy keeps in-frame clones and lacks some. The sample records around 270,000 clones, roughly 84% being singletons. Material: peripheral blood. These receptors all come from a man aged 55 to 70 with acute or convalescent COVID-19. Both conserved end residues are part of each CDR3. A D gene is named only where the DNA matches it firmly. Rows give clone size only sometimes, using once, few, many, or a class for an expanded clone.

V gene	D gene	J gene	clone size	CDR3 DNA	CDR3 protein
TRBV19	.	TRBJ2-1	.	TGTGCCAGTGTGGGGCTAGCGTCCAACAATGAGCAGTTCTTC	CASVGLASNNEQFF
TRBV18	TRBD2	TRBJ2-5	.	TGTGCCAGCTCACCTCCGGGACTAGCGGGACAAGAGACCCAGTACTTC	CASSPPGLAGQETQYF
TRBV3-1/TRBV3-2	.	TRBJ1-1	.	TGTGCCAGCAGCCAACTGGACAGTTCTACTGAAGCTTTCTTT	CASSQLDSSTEAFF
TRBV6-6	TRBD1	TRBJ1-1	.	TGTGCCAGCAGTTCGACGGGACAGGGTGCCACTGAAGCTTTCTTT	CASSSTGQGATEAFF
TRBV7-3	TRBD2	TRBJ2-3	.	TGTGCCAGCAGTCCCGGACTAGGTGGAGATACGCAGTATTTT	CASSPGLGGDTQYF
TRBV14	.	TRBJ1-2	.	TGTGCCAGCAGCTGGGGGCCTAACTATGGCTACACCTTC	CASSWGPNYGYTF
TRBV6-1	TRBD2	TRBJ2-7	.	TGTGCCAGCAGTGATGGACTAGTCTACGAGCAGTACTTC	CASSDGLVYEQYF
TRBV3-1/TRBV3-2	.	TRBJ2-1	.	TGTGCCAGCAGCCCCCCTTGGGCTAGCGCGGCCCACAATGAGCAGTTCTTC	CASSPPWASAAHNEQFF
TRBV7-9	.	TRBJ2-5	.	TGTGCCAGCAGCTTCTGGGGACTTACAGAGACCCAGTACTTC	CASSFWGLTETQYF
TRBV5-6	TRBD1	TRBJ1-3	once	TGTGCCAGCAGCTTGGGACAGGGGTATGGAAACACCATATATTTT	CASSLGQGYGNTIYF
TRBV4-1	TRBD1	TRBJ2-7	.	TGCGCCAGCAGCCAAGGACAGGGCTCCTACGAGCAGTACTTC	CASSQGQGSYEQYF
TRBV10-3	TRBD1	TRBJ2-7	.	TGTGCCATCAGTCCCTCGGACAGGGGAGCCTACGAGCAGTACTTC	CAISPSDRGAYEQYF
TRBV6-1	.	TRBJ2-2	.	TGTGCCAGCAGTGAAGCCATCCGGGAATGGGGCACCGGGGAGCTGTTTTTT	CASSEAIREWGTGELFF
TRBV5-1	.	TRBJ2-7	.	TGCGCCAGCAGCCTCGCACTAACCTCCTACGAGCAGTACTTC	CASSLALTSYEQYF
TRBV21-1	.	TRBJ2-3	.	TGTGCCAGCAGCAAAGGGGGACAGGGGGCTAGGACAGATACGCAGTATTTT	CASSKGGQGARTDTQYF
TRBV19	.	TRBJ2-3	.	TGTGCCAGTAGTCAAGGGGGAGTTGTGGATACGCAGTATTTT	CASSQGGVVDTQYF
TRBV15	.	TRBJ1-2	.	TGTGCCACCAGCAGAGAACGCCTAGCTAACTATGGCTACACCTTC	CATSRERLANYGYTF
TRBV10-3	.	TRBJ1-2	.	TGTGCCATCAGGGACTTGGTGATGACAGGCGAAAGCCTCTATAACTATGGCTACACCTTC	CAIRDLVMTGESLYNYGYTF
TRBV27	.	TRBJ2-5	.	TGTGCCAGCAGTTACCTAGACAGGCAAGAGACCCAGTACTTC	CASSYLDRQETQYF
TRBV9	.	TRBJ2-3	.	TGTGCCAGCAGCGAAGAACCGACTAGATCGGATACGCAGTATTTT	CASSEEPTRSDTQYF
TRBV11-2	.	TRBJ2-7	.	TGTGCCAGCAGCTTAGAGGGGGTCAGGGGCCACGAGCAGTACTTC	CASSLEGVRGHEQYF
TRBV29-1	.	TRBJ1-5	.	TGCAGCGTCGGGCAGGGAAATCAGCCCCAGCATTTT	CSVGQGNQPQHF
TRBV2	.	TRBJ2-4	.	TGTGCCAGCAGTGAAGCGCGGCAGCTAGCCAAAAACATTCAGTACTTC	CASSEARQLAKNIQYF
TRBV5-1	.	TRBJ1-1	.	TGCGCCAGCAGCAGACAGGCGACGAACACTGAAGCTTTCTTT	CASSRQATNTEAFF
TRBV7-8	TRBD1	TRBJ1-6	.	TGTGCCAGCAGCCCTCGGACAGGGGGATCCTATAATTCACCCCTCCACTTT	CASSPRTGGSYNSPLHF
TRBV30	.	TRBJ1-2	.	TGTGCCTGGAGTGTACCGGGAAGCTACACCTTC	CAWSVPGSYTF
TRBV7-9	.	TRBJ2-7	.	TGTGCCAGCAACCCGACAGGAAATACCTACGAGCAGTACTTC	CASNPTGNTYEQYF
TRBV11-2	.	TRBJ1-6	.	TGTGCCAGCAGCCCCGGGACATATAATTCACCCCTCCACTTT	CASSPGTYNSPLHF
TRBV5-4	TRBD2	TRBJ2-2	.	TGTGCCAGCAGCGAAACCGGGACTAGAAGGACCGGGGAGCTGTTTTTT	CASSETGTRRTGELFF
TRBV3-1/TRBV3-2	TRBD2	TRBJ2-5	few	TGTGCCAGCAGCCAAGTAAGACTAGCGGTCAAAGAGACCCAGTACTTC	CASSQVRLAVKETQYF
TRBV10-3	TRBD2	TRBJ2-7	.	TGTGCCATCAGTCCCCTAAAGAAGCGGGGTTCGTACGAGCAGTACTTC	CAISPLKKRGSYEQYF
TRBV2	TRBD2	TRBJ2-2	.	TGTGCCAGCAGTGAAGCCACCCTCGGACTAGCGGACACCGGGGAGCTGTTTTTT	CASSEATLGLADTGELFF
TRBV7-2	.	TRBJ2-1	once	TGTGCCAGCAGCTTACAACTCCTGAATGAGCAGTTCTTC	CASSLQLLNEQFF
TRBV6-5	.	TRBJ1-6	.	TGTGCCACCATAGACTTAGGAGGGCGTTCACCCCTCCACTTT	CATIDLGGRSPLHF
TRBV7-8	.	TRBJ1-5	.	TGTGCCAGCAGCTTAGCCGTATCAGGTCAGCCCCAGCATTTT	CASSLAVSGQPQHF
TRBV5-1	.	TRBJ1-1	.	TGCGCCAGCTCTCAGACACCGGAGAACACTGAAGCTTTCTTT	CASSQTPENTEAFF